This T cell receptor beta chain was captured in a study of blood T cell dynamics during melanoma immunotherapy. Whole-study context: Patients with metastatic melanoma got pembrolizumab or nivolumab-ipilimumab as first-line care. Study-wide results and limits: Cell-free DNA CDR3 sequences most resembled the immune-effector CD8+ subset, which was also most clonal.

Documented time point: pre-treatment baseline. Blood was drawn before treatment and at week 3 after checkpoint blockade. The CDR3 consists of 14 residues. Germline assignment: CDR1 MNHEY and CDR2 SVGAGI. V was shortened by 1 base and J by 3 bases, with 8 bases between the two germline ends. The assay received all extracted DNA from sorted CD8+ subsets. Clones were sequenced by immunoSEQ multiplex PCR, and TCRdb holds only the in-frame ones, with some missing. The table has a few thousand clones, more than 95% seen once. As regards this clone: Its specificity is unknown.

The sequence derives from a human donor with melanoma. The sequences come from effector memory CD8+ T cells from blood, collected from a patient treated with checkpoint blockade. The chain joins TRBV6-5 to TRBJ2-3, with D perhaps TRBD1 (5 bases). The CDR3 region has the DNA TGTGCCAGCAGTTACTACCAGGGTACAGATACGCAGTATTTT. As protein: CASSYYQGTDTQYF.